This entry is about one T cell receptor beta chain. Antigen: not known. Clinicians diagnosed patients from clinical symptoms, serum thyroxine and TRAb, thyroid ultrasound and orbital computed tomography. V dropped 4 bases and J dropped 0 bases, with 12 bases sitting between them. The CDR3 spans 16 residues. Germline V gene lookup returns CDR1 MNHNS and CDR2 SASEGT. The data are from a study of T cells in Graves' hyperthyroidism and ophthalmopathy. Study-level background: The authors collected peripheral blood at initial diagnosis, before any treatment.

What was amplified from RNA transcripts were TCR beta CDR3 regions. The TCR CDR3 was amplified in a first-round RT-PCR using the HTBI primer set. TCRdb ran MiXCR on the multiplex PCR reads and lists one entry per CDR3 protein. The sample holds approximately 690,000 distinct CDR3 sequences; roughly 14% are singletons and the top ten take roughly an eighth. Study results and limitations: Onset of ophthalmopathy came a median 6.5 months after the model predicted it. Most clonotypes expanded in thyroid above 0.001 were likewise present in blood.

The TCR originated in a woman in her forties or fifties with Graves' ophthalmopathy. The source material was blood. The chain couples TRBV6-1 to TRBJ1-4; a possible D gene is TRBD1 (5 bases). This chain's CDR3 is CASSAEPGATNEKLFF. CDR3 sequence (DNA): TGTGCCAGCAGTGCCGAGCCGGGGGCAACTAATGAAAAACTGTTTTTT.